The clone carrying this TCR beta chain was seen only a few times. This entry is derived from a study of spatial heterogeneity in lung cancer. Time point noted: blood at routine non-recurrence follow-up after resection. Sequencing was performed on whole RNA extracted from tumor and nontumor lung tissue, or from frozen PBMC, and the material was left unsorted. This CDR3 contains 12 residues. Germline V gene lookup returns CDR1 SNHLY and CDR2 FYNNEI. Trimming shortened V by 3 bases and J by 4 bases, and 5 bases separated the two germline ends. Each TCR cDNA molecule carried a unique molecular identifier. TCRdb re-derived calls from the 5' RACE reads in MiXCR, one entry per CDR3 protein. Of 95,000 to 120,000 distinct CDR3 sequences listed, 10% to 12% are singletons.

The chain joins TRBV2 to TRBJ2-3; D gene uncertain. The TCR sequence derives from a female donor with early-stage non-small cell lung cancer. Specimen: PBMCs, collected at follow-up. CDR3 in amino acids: CASSDYSDTQYF. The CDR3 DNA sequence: TGTGCCAGCAGTGACTATTCAGATACGCAGTATTTT.